One sample yielded the 20 T cell receptor beta chains listed below, sequenced in a study of metastatic and nonmetastatic thyroid tumors. Using MiXCR, TCRdb reanalyzed the PCR reads. The sample lists about 89,000 clones; 9.5% to 15% were seen once. Every patient underwent thyroid surgery untreated. The specimen was tumor tissue. The receptors were gathered from a female donor with papillary thyroid cancer or a benign thyroid nodule (not recorded which). Some clones in this sample may be carry-over from other donors' samples.

This clone was counted a few times. This may be a read error, as it is one base from a much larger clone. The gene calls are TRBV20-1 and TRBJ2-5, with D perhaps TRBD1 or TRBD2 (7 bases each). Per germline, CDR1 DFQATT and CDR2 SNEGSKA (reference sequence). The CDR3 spans 14 residues. CDR3 region: CSARRGTAQETKYF. In DNA, the CDR3 is TGCAGTGCTAGGCGGGGGACAGCGCAAGAGACCAAGTACTTC.

This clone was counted many times. The chain has TRBV5-1 and TRBJ2-1; D remains ambiguous. Germline CDR1 is SGHRS and CDR2 is YFSETQ. The CDR3 contains 14 residues. V lost 7 bases and J 11 bases, leaving 22 bases between the germline ends. This CDR3 reads CASLGSWADSKQFF. The CDR3 bases are TGCGCCAGCCTAGGGTCGTGGGCGGATAGTAAGCAGTTCTTC.

This chain joins TRBV10-3 and TRBJ2-1; TRBD2 matches at 7 bases. Trimming took 7 bases from V and 4 from J; bases not matched to a gene: 4. This CDR3 comprises 13 residues. Germline V gene lookup returns CDR1 ENHRY and CDR2 SYGVKD. The CDR3 region has the DNA TGTGCCATCATGGGGACTACTTACAATGAGCAGTTCTTC. It yields the protein CAIMGTTYNEQFF.

This clone was found many times. This same CDR3 is encoded by further DNA sequences in the sample. J is TRBJ1-1 and V is TRBV29-1, with D maybe TRBD1 (6 bases). The germline gives CDR1 SQVTM, CDR2 ANQGSEA. The CDR3 sequence is 12 residues long. The V and J ends lost 6 bases and 5 bases respectively, with 13 bases between them. For the CDR3, the DNA is TGCAGCGTGGGGGGGGCGAGGACTGAAGCTTTCTTT. Encoded protein: CSVGGARTEAFF.

This clone was observed many times. This sequence joins TRBV6-1 and TRBJ2-1; D unclear. V gave up 1 base and J gave up 4 bases, with 8 bases separating them. The CDR3 runs 14 residues. Looked up from germline, CDR1 is MNHNS and CDR2 is SASEGT. The CDR3 region is CASSEEVGYNEQFF. CDR3 coding DNA: TGTGCCAGCAGTGAAGAGGTGGGATACAATGAGCAGTTCTTC.

As regards this clone: Given a much more abundant clone one base away, this may be a read error. The V call is TRBV20-1, the J call TRBJ2-7; 9 positions agree with TRBD1. The CDR3 is 14 residues long. Germline V gene lookup returns CDR1 DFQATT and CDR2 SNEGSKA (reference sequence). The CDR3 coding sequence is TGCAGTGCCAGATCAGGGACAGGGAACTACGGGCAGTACTTC. It codes for CSARSGTGNYGQYF.

Turning to this clone: A much larger clone is a single base away; this may be a read error. This CDR3 is also generated by other DNA sequences in the sample. This chain joins TRBV10-3 and TRBJ1-5; D unresolved. CDR3 size: 14 residues. The germline V and J ends were trimmed by 2 bases and 3 bases, with 8 bases remaining between them. Per germline, CDR1 ENHRY and CDR2 SYGVKD. Here the CDR3 DNA reads TGTGCCATCAGTGAGGGTGTAAACAATCAGCCCCAGCATTTT. Amino acids: CAISEGVNNQPQHF.

This clone was counted many times. The chain combines TRBV29-1 with TRBJ2-1; TRBD1 might be the D (6 bases). Germline loops: CDR1 SQVTM, CDR2 ANQGSEA. CDR3 length equals 17 residues. Trimming stripped 5 bases from V and 5 bases from J, with 25 bases between. The CDR3 nucleotides read TGCAGCGTTTCGATTCAGACAGGAACCCTATACCACAATGAGCAGTTCTTC. Translated: CSVSIQTGTLYHNEQFF.

This clone was observed at least ten times. The CDR3 region is CASHELSDSPLHF. As DNA, the CDR3 is TGTGCCAGCCATGAGTTATCGGATTCACCCCTCCACTTT. The J gene is TRBJ1-6, the V gene TRBV7-9; D gene uncertain. Germline V CDR1 and CDR2: SEHNR, FQNEAQ (reference sequence). V was trimmed by 8 bases and J by 8 bases, leaving 13 bases between them. This CDR3 has 13 residues. Full variable domain (outside the CDR3, taken from reference TRBV7-9 and TRBJ1-6): DTGVSQNPRHKITKRGQNVTFRCDPISEHNRLYWYRQTLGQGPEFLTYFQNEAQLEKSRLLSDRFSAERPKGSFSTLEIQRTEQGDSAMYLCASHELSDSPLHFGNGTRLTVT.

This clone was counted ten times or more. This sequence joins TRBV11-2 and TRBJ2-3; D not certain. This CDR3 is built from 15 residues. Trimming stripped 2 bases from V and 4 bases from J, with 13 bases between. Germline values: CDR1 SGHAT, CDR2 FQNNGV. CDR3 coding DNA: TGTGCCAGCAGCTTAATCCCGTGGAGCGCAGATACGCAGTATTTT. This encodes CASSLIPWSADTQYF.

To note about this clone: Just one base apart from a much larger clone, this may be a read error. Other DNA variants within this sample encode the same CDR3. The genes are TRBV3-1 and TRBJ2-1; D is possibly TRBD1 (5 bases). The germline V and J ends were trimmed by 4 bases and 1 base, with 14 bases remaining between them. This CDR3 comprises 16 residues. Germline V gene data show CDR1 as LGHDT and CDR2 as YNNKEL (reference sequence). Here the CDR3 DNA reads TGTGCCAGCAGCCCCCGTGGGGCTGGATCCTACAATGAGCAGTTCTTC. It codes for CASSPRGAGSYNEQFF.

J is TRBJ2-7 and V is TRBV11-2; D gene uncertain. The CDR3 is 13 amino acids. V lost 7 bases and J lost 2, with 12 bases in between. Germline-derived CDR1 and CDR2 are SGHAT and FQNNGV. The CDR3: CASIPVQTYEQYF. The CDR3 DNA is TGTGCCAGCATCCCGGTACAGACCTACGAGCAGTACTTC. Looking up the rest from reference TRBV11-2 and TRBJ2-7 gives the full variable domain: EAGVAQSPRYKIIEKRQSVAFWCNPISGHATLYWYQQILGQGPKLLIQFQNNGVVDDSQLPKDRFSAERLKGVDSTLKIQPAKLEDSAVYLCASIPVQTYEQYFGPGTRLTVT.

This clone was counted many times. This chain uses TRBV5-6 with TRBJ1-1, with TRBD1 matching 7 bases. The germline V gene has CDR1 SGHDT and CDR2 YYEEEE. J lost 0 bases, V lost 3 bases, and 8 bases had no gene match. The CDR3 length is 16 residues. This CDR3 reads CASSWGWDSLNTEAFF. The DNA of the CDR3 is TGTGCCAGCAGCTGGGGATGGGACAGCTTGAACACTGAAGCTTTCTTT.

This clone was recorded a few times. A much larger clonotype is one base distant, so this may be a read error. CDR3 loop: CSSLKGPSTDTQYF. The CDR3 DNA reads as TGTTCCAGCCTGAAAGGACCCTCCACAGATACGCAGTATTTT. This chain connects TRBV2 to TRBJ2-3; D is undetermined. Germline CDR1 reads SNHLY; CDR2 reads FYNNEI. The CDR3 totals 14 residues.

This clone has a count of ten or more. This chain uses TRBV28 with TRBJ1-1; D might be TRBD1 (5 bases). The CDR3 spans 16 residues. CDR1 and CDR2 from the germline V gene are MDHEN and SYDVKM. V gave up 6 bases and J gave up 2 bases, with 19 bases separating them. The CDR3 sequence is CASRGEPGRPNTEAFF. The CDR3 nucleotides read TGTGCCAGCAGGGGGGAACCGGGACGACCTAACACTGAAGCTTTCTTT.

This clone was seen ten or more times. The rearrangement uses TRBV18 and TRBJ2-7; D perhaps matches TRBD2 (5 bases). V lost 4 bases to trimming and J lost 3 bases, with 7 bases between them. The CDR3 runs to 12 residues. The V gene's germline CDR1 is KGHSH and CDR2 LQKENI. DNA of the CDR3: TGTGCCAGCTCACAGCGGAGCTACGAGCAGTACTTC. Its protein product is CASSQRSYEQYF.

This clone was detected ten times or more. Other DNA sequences of this sample code for an identical CDR3. For the CDR3, the DNA is TGTGCCAGCAGTCGTAACAAGGTCGGCGGTGGCTACACCTTC. Its translation: CASSRNKVGGGYTF. This chain joins TRBV12-3 or TRBV12-4 and TRBJ1-2; no clear D gene. The CDR3 has 14 amino acids. Trimming cost V 5 bases and J 7 bases, with 17 bases left between them.

Notes on this clone: One end of the junction is discordant with germline, which a read error may explain. The V call is TRBV18, the J call TRBJ2-7; 7 positions agree with TRBD1. The length of the CDR3 is 13 residues. Germline CDR1 reads KGHSH; CDR2 reads LQKENI. Here the CDR3 reads CASGGQSSYDQYF. CDR3 DNA: TGTGCCAGCGGGGGACAGAGTTCCTACGATCAGTACTTC.

This clone has a count of ten or more. The chain joins TRBV2 to TRBJ2-3; TRBD2 might be the D (6 bases). The V end lost 3 bases, the J end lost 2 bases, and 9 bases lay between the germline ends. The V gene's germline CDR1 is SNHLY and CDR2 FYNNEI. This CDR3 is 14 amino acids long. The CDR3 sequence: CASSELAVTDTQYF. In nucleotides, the CDR3 is TGTGCCAGCAGTGAGTTAGCGGTCACAGATACGCAGTATTTT.

A note on this clone: A much bigger clone sits one base away, suggesting this may be a read error. This chain's CDR3 is CASVNPINTEAFF. CDR3 coding DNA: TGTGCCAGCGTCAATCCGATAAACACTGAAGCTTTCTTT. The chain employs TRBV28 and TRBJ1-1; no reliable D call. The V end lost 8 bases, the J end lost 2 bases, and 12 bases lay between the germline ends. The CDR3 covers 13 residues. Germline V gives CDR1 MDHEN, CDR2 SYDVKM.